This TCR beta chain was sequenced during a study of early T cells in non-severe SARS-CoV-2 infection (dated by TCRdb to about 2021). Regarding the research as a whole: Because TCR sequencing was done on bulk RNA from unsorted whole blood, the alpha and beta chains could not be paired.

What the work shows at the level of the full study, not this receptor alone: VDJdb matching was skewed toward anti-spike CD8 responses and likely underestimated virus-specific expansions, missing private and CD4 specificities.

Worth noting for this clonotype: Its target antigen remains unknown. No per-base quality is available; no much larger clone lies one base away.

This was a case-control study nested in a cohort of healthcare workers in London, UK, who had nasopharyngeal swab PCR tests and blood samples taken every week. Healthcare workers were enrolled in the week of the UK lockdown, from 23 to 31 March 2020, and were followed every week for up to roughly 15 weeks. Receptors were amplified or captured by 5' RACE. The instrument given in TCRdb is NextSeq 500. Unique molecular identifiers were attached to individual cDNA molecules in the TCR library protocol so that sequencing error and PCR bias could be corrected. TCR alpha and beta chains were both sequenced, and the abundances of alpha and beta sequences in each sample were closely correlated with each other. From the authors' description of their analysis: Decombinator V4 was used to annotate TCR sequences for V gene, J gene and CDR3. TCRs were defined as expanded if a significant change between any two time points was detected under a Poisson model with p below 0.0001. Abundances of TCRs were expressed as counts per million after normalisation to the total number of TCRs sequenced in each sample. MAIT TCRs were defined by TRAV1-2 paired with TRAJ12, TRAJ20 or TRAJ33, and iNKT TCRs by TRAV10 paired with TRAJ18. VDJdb, accessed 1 November 2021, was searched for CMV, EBV and SARS-CoV-2 annotated TCRs, with TCRs annotated for multiple antigens excluded. The public sequencing data were trimmed at Q25 with fastp and processed into clonotypes with MiXCR by TCRdb, which kept only in-frame beta chains. Every distinct CDR3 protein forms one entry, paired with its most common genes and DNA. These V and J calls derive from TCRdb rather than the authors' analysis. This sample holds 70,000 to 85,000 distinct CDR3 sequences; roughly an eighth were observed only once. 4.5% to 7% of the sample is held by the ten biggest clonotypes.

Trimming leaves V shorter by 4 bases and J shorter by 2 bases, with the junction holding 15 bases beyond the gene matches. The CDR3 sequence holds 20 residues, the cysteine and phenylalanine included. Only CDR3 DNA is held: 60 bases, read in frame from base 1. CDR1 and CDR2 are drawn from the germline V gene (reference sequence): SEHNR, FQNEAQ. What was sequenced was whole blood. The sequence derives from an adult who was a healthcare worker with PCR-confirmed SARS-CoV-2 infection or an uninfected control (not recorded which). The chain employs TRBV7-9 and TRBJ1-6, and 9 junctional nucleotides match TRBD1. The sequenced DNA: TGTGCCAGCAGCTCCCCCTACGGACCGGGACAGGGAGCCTATAATTCACCCCTCCACTTT. This is translated as CASSSPYGPGQGAYNSPLHF.